Below are 6 T cell receptor beta chains sequenced from a single sample in a study of control samples from healthy donors and cancer patients. Repertoires were generated with immunoSEQ multiplex PCR, while TCRdb's copy carries only in-frame clones and drops some. The sample includes about 170,000 clones, 70% to 90% seen only once; the top ten take 9.5% to 15%. The sequenced sample was blood. The receptors were sampled from a man aged 25-45 years in good health.

This CDR3 is CASSVEGSLTGELFF. In DNA, the CDR3 is TGTGCCAGCAGCGTAGAGGGCAGCCTCACCGGGGAGCTGTTTTTT. The J gene is TRBJ2-2, the V gene TRBV9; D gene uncertain. V lost 0 bases and J 4 bases, leaving 10 bases between the germline ends. The CDR3 is 15 amino acids. CDR1 is SGDLS, CDR2 YYNGEE, per germline. The full variable domain, completed using reference TRBV9 and TRBJ2-2, is DSGVTQTPKHLITATGQRVTLRCSPRSGDLSVYWYQQSLDQGLQFLIQYYNGEERAKGNILERFSAQQFPDLHSELNLSSLELGDSALYFCASSVEGSLTGELFFGEGSRLTVL.

This clone was observed a single time. V usage is TRBV5-1 and J usage is TRBJ2-5; 7 positions agree with TRBD2. The V and J ends lost 7 bases and 2 bases, in that order; junction bases with no gene match: 11. In germline, CDR1 is SGHRS, CDR2 YFSETQ. The CDR3 loop spans 15 amino acids. CDR3 DNA: TGCGCCAGCTGGTTGGGAGGGTCCGTACAAGAGACCCAGTACTTC. This encodes CASWLGGSVQETQYF.

V usage is TRBV5-1 and J usage is TRBJ2-7, with 9 bases that match TRBD1. Germline V gene data show CDR1 as SGHRS and CDR2 as YFSETQ. Trimming cost V 3 bases and J 3 bases; bases outside gene matches: 4. The CDR3 extends over 14 amino acids. This chain's CDR3 is CASSSQGASYEQYF. The CDR3 nucleotides read TGCGCCAGCAGCTCACAGGGGGCTAGCTACGAGCAGTACTTC. Complete variable domain (other parts from reference TRBV5-1 and TRBJ2-7): KAGVTQTPRYLIKTRGQQVTLSCSPISGHRSVSWYQQTPGQGLQFLFEYFSETQRNKGNFPGRFSGRQFSNSRSEMNVSTLELGDSALYLCASSSQGASYEQYFGPGTRLTVT.

V and J are TRBV27 and TRBJ2-1; D remains ambiguous. In germline, CDR1 is MNHEY, CDR2 SMNVEV (reference sequence). V lost 3 bases, J lost 0 bases, and 15 bases lay in between. CDR3 length equals 17 residues. The CDR3 sequence is CASSFLSGRSSYNEQFF. The CDR3 region has the DNA TGTGCCAGCAGTTTTCTCTCGGGTCGCAGCTCCTACAATGAGCAGTTCTTC.

This chain uses TRBV7-9 with TRBJ2-1; 11 positions match TRBD2. Germline V gene lookup returns CDR1 SEHNR and CDR2 FQNEAQ (reference sequence). J was trimmed by 9 bases and V by 8 bases; bases with no gene match: 18. The CDR3 has 17 amino acids. CDR3 amino acids: CASQAAVAGGPVVEQFF. CDR3 in DNA: TGTGCCAGCCAAGCGGCGGTAGCGGGGGGGCCCGTTGTTGAGCAGTTCTTC.

The chain joins TRBV27 to TRBJ2-7; tentative D call: TRBD1 (5 bases). Trimming removed 5 bases from V and 0 bases from J, with 14 bases in between. CDR3 length equals 15 residues. CDR1 is MNHEY and CDR2 is SMNVEV in the germline V gene (reference sequence). The CDR3 region is CASSAEGVFSYEQYF. CDR3 in DNA: TGTGCCAGCAGTGCAGAAGGGGTTTTCTCCTACGAGCAGTACTTC.